A single sample is the source of the 31 T cell receptor beta chains below, sequenced in a study of shared clonotypes between healthy human individuals. Using immunoSEQ multiplex PCR, the repertoire was profiled, and TCRdb retains in-frame clones only, with some absent. The repertoire holds some 1,400,000 clones, with around 95% as singletons. What was sequenced was naive CD4+ T cells sorted from blood. The subset was: CD45RA+ positively selected. These receptors all come from a man aged 25-45 years in good health.

DNA for the CDR3: TGTGCCGTAGGTCCCCCCAGGTACCAAGAGACCCAGTACTTC. Protein product: CAVGPPRYQETQYF. The rearrangement joins TRBV6-6 to TRBJ2-5, with D unclear. The CDR3 has 14 residues. The germline CDR1 and CDR2 sequences are MNHNY and SVGAGI (reference sequence). The V end was cut by 11 bases, the J end by 0 bases, with 16 bases between.

The J gene is TRBJ2-7, the V gene TRBV11-2; the D gene is possibly TRBD2 (6 bases). V was shortened by 5 bases and J by 3 bases, with 14 bases between the two germline ends. Germline CDR1 is SGHAT and CDR2 is FQNNGV. The CDR3 is 14 residues long. CDR3: CASSPSGTYYEQYF. In nucleotides, the CDR3 is TGTGCCAGCAGCCCGTCCGGGACTTACTACGAGCAGTACTTC.

This rearrangement joins TRBV29-1 to TRBJ1-1; 9 positions agree with TRBD1. V shed 3 bases, J shed 7 bases, and the junction held 3 bases outside the gene matches. The CDR3 runs 12 residues. The germline V gene has CDR1 SQVTM and CDR2 ANQGSEA. CDR3 region: CSVDDRGSEAFF. Written as DNA, the CDR3 is TGCAGCGTTGATGACAGGGGGAGTGAAGCTTTCTTT.

This clone was seen more than once but under ten times. This chain links TRBV6-5 with TRBJ2-1, with TRBD2 as a possible D gene (6 bases). The CDR3 runs to 16 residues. CDR1 is MNHEY, CDR2 SVGAGI, per germline. Deletions cut 1 base from V and 0 bases from J, with 10 bases between. The CDR3 bases are TGTGCCAGCAGTTACTGGGACTCTTACTCCTACAATGAGCAGTTCTTC. Amino acids: CASSYWDSYSYNEQFF.

Concerning this clone itself: This same CDR3 is encoded by further DNA sequences in the sample. The chain employs TRBV5-1 and TRBJ2-2; TRBD2 matches 8 bases. Germline-derived CDR1 and CDR2 are SGHRS and YFSETQ. Unmatched junction bases numbered 7, after V lost 4 bases and J lost 2 bases. This CDR3 spans 16 amino acids. The CDR3 bases are TGCGCCAGCAGCCCTGGCCTAGCGGGTAACACCGGGGAGCTGTTTTTT. Its translation is CASSPGLAGNTGELFF.

The chain joins TRBV5-6 to TRBJ2-1; 8 bases are a match to TRBD1. This CDR3 is 13 amino acids long. Germline lookup yields CDR1 SGHDT and CDR2 YYEEEE. V gave up 7 bases and J gave up 8 bases; unmatched junction bases: 8. DNA for the CDR3: TGTGCCAGCTCTCCCGGACAGGGATATGAGCAGTTCTTC. It specifies CASSPGQGYEQFF.

CDR3 in DNA: TGTGCTAGTGGTTTGGTAACGGGAGGGCCTTTTATGACCGGGGAGCTGTTTTTT. Translation: CASGLVTGGPFMTGELFF. The chain links TRBV12-5 to TRBJ2-2, with 8 bases fitting TRBD2. V dropped 0 bases and J dropped 5; count of bases not matched to a gene: 11. The CDR3 spans 18 residues. Germline V gives CDR1 LGHNT, CDR2 FRNRAP.

This clone showed up just once. The rearrangement joins TRBV4-3 to TRBJ2-1; 7 bases are shared with TRBD2. V dropped 5 bases and J dropped 4; count of bases not matched to a gene: 8. The CDR3 consists of 15 residues. Germline CDR1 and CDR2: LGHNA and YSLEER. CDR3 sequence (DNA): TGCGCCAGCAGCGCCCGGGACTATTCATACAATGAGCAGTTCTTC. This gives the protein CASSARDYSYNEQFF.

This chain uses TRBV19 with TRBJ2-7, with a weak D call TRBD1 (5 bases). Trimming removed 7 bases at V and 5 bases at J, with 12 bases between. Germline CDR1 reads LNHDA; CDR2 reads SQIVND (reference sequence). The CDR3 extends over 12 amino acids. CDR3 in amino acids: CASTPGADEQYF. CDR3 in DNA: TGTGCCAGTACTCCTGGGGCAGACGAGCAGTACTTC.

On this clone itself: Different DNA sequences within this sample yield the same CDR3. V gene TRBV5-1 combines with J gene TRBJ2-1, with 8 nucleotides matching TRBD2. Germline trimming cut 0 bases from V and 0 bases from J; bases unmatched to any gene: 5. Germline V CDR1 and CDR2: SGHRS, YFSETQ. The CDR3 length is 17 residues. The CDR3 coding sequence is TGCGCCAGCAGCTTGGGCTTAGCGGGGAGCTCCTACAATGAGCAGTTCTTC. Encoded protein: CASSLGLAGSSYNEQFF.

The J gene is TRBJ2-7, the V gene TRBV19; D remains ambiguous. From germline, CDR1 is LNHDA and CDR2 SQIVND (reference sequence). V lost 3 bases and J lost 3, with 15 bases in between. The CDR3 has 15 amino acids. This CDR3 reads CASSMGWSLIYEQYF. CDR3 coding DNA: TGTGCCAGTAGTATGGGTTGGTCCTTAATCTACGAGCAGTACTTC.

The chain couples TRBV5-1 to TRBJ1-4, with 9 bases lining up with TRBD1. The CDR3 contains 16 residues. V lost 0 bases and J lost 8; bases outside the gene matches: 8. Per germline, CDR1 SGHRS and CDR2 YFSETQ. The CDR3 spells CASSLAGTGMEEKLFF. The CDR3 nucleotides are TGCGCCAGCAGCTTGGCCGGGACAGGGATGGAGGAAAAACTGTTTTTT. Full variable domain (remainder filled in from reference TRBV5-1 and TRBJ1-4): KAGVTQTPRYLIKTRGQQVTLSCSPISGHRSVSWYQQTPGQGLQFLFEYFSETQRNKGNFPGRFSGRQFSNSRSEMNVSTLELGDSALYLCASSLAGTGMEEKLFFGSGTQLSVL.

The J gene is TRBJ2-5, the V gene TRBV28; 8 bases match TRBD1. Unmatched junction bases numbered 5, after V lost 1 base and J lost 1 base. Germline V gene lookup returns CDR1 MDHEN and CDR2 SYDVKM. CDR3 size: 16 residues. The CDR3 reads CASSLSGTGTQETQYF. The DNA of the CDR3 is TGTGCCAGCAGTTTATCTGGGACAGGAACCCAAGAGACCCAGTACTTC.

V and J are TRBV9 and TRBJ1-2; maybe TRBD1 (6 bases). Germline-derived CDR1 and CDR2 are SGDLS and YYNGEE. V was pared by 0 bases and J by 2 bases, with 14 bases between. The CDR3 loop spans 16 amino acids. CDR3: CASSVGTGTPNYGYTF. Here the CDR3 DNA reads TGTGCCAGCAGCGTAGGCACAGGGACACCAAACTATGGCTACACCTTC.

V gene TRBV10-2 combines with J gene TRBJ1-3; D remains ambiguous. CDR3 length: 15 residues. V was trimmed by 0 bases and J by 0 bases, leaving 6 bases between them. Germline lookup yields CDR1 WSHSY and CDR2 SAAADI. This CDR3 reads CASSESVSSGNTIYF. The DNA of the CDR3 is TGCGCCAGCAGTGAGTCGGTATCCTCTGGAAACACCATATATTTT.

Note on this clone: Other DNA sequences from this sample encode an identical CDR3 as well. The V and J genes are TRBV11-2 and TRBJ2-7; no definite D call. In germline, CDR1 is SGHAT, CDR2 FQNNGV. The V end was cut by 4 bases, the J end by 2 bases, with 3 bases between. The CDR3 is 11 amino acids. The CDR3 region has the DNA TGTGCCAGCAGCTCGGCCTACGAGCAGTACTTC. Translated: CASSSAYEQYF. Full variable domain (remainder filled in from reference TRBV11-2 and TRBJ2-7): EAGVAQSPRYKIIEKRQSVAFWCNPISGHATLYWYQQILGQGPKLLIQFQNNGVVDDSQLPKDRFSAERLKGVDSTLKIQPAKLEDSAVYLCASSSAYEQYFGPGTRLTVT.

The rearrangement uses TRBV5-6 and TRBJ2-1; 13 bases map to TRBD2. Germline CDR1 reads SGHDT; CDR2 reads YYEEEE. The V gene end was trimmed by 2 bases and the J gene end by 9 bases; junction bases not matched to a gene: 5. The CDR3 consists of 15 residues. CDR3 sequence reads: CASSLWTSGSVEQFF. CDR3 bases: TGTGCCAGCAGCTTATGGACTAGCGGGAGTGTTGAGCAGTTCTTC.

The V call is TRBV6-5, the J call TRBJ2-1; D remains unclear. Germline CDR1 reads MNHEY; CDR2 reads SVGAGI. The V end lost 5 bases, the J end lost 8 bases, and 7 bases lay between the germline ends. The CDR3 has 11 residues. This CDR3 reads CASSQNYEQFF. CDR3 nucleotide sequence: TGTGCCAGCAGTCAAAACTATGAGCAGTTCTTC.

V and J are TRBV5-1 and TRBJ2-3; 7 bases align to TRBD1. Germline-derived CDR1 and CDR2 are SGHRS and YFSETQ. The CDR3 runs 16 residues. V was clipped by 3 bases and J by 0 bases; unmatched bases: 7. The CDR3 spells CASSSSRGRSTDTQYF. CDR3 in DNA: TGCGCCAGCAGCTCCTCCAGGGGGAGAAGCACAGATACGCAGTATTTT.

This chain joins TRBV4-1 and TRBJ1-2; 9 positions agree with TRBD1. The trim removed 5 bases at V and 2 bases at J, leaving 9 bases unmatched. There are 16 residues in the CDR3. Germline V CDR1 and CDR2: MGHRA, YSYEKL. The CDR3 loop reads CASSEASGQGNYGYTF. The DNA of the CDR3 is TGCGCCAGCAGCGAAGCGTCAGGACAGGGGAACTATGGCTACACCTTC.

J is TRBJ2-5 and V is TRBV6-6, with 7 bases fitting TRBD2. Germline CDR1 MNHNY, CDR2 SVGAGI (reference sequence). CDR3 length equals 11 residues. Unmatched junction bases numbered 0, after V lost 6 bases and J lost 5 bases. This CDR3 is CASRGGETQYF. CDR3 sequence (DNA): TGTGCCAGCAGGGGGGGGGAGACCCAGTACTTC.

V gene TRBV4-1 combines with J gene TRBJ2-3, with D unresolved. The germline V and J ends were trimmed by 4 bases and 3 bases, with 8 bases remaining between them. This CDR3 region has 13 residues. Germline V CDR1 and CDR2: MGHRA, YSYEKL. The CDR3 loop is CASSRVGTDTQYF. As DNA, the CDR3 is TGCGCCAGCAGCCGAGTGGGGACAGATACGCAGTATTTT.

Turning to this clone: Sequence at one end of the junction differs from germline and may be a read error. This chain connects TRBV7-2 to TRBJ2-7, with 11 bases aligning to TRBD2. This CDR3 contains 15 residues. Per the germline V gene, CDR1 is SGHTA and CDR2 is FQGNSA. CDR3 in DNA: TGTGCCAGCAGCATAGCGGGAGGGCCCGTCCTCGAGCAGTACTTC. It translates to CASSIAGGPVLEQYF.

In its sample, this clone was seen once. The rearrangement uses TRBV6-1 and TRBJ2-5; D remains ambiguous. V gave up 5 bases and J gave up 11 bases, with 12 bases separating them. CDR3 length: 11 amino acids. Looked up from germline, CDR1 is MNHNS and CDR2 is SASEGT. In DNA, the CDR3 is TGTGCCAGCAGTCCAGCTAATTTTCAGTACTTC. Translated: CASSPANFQYF.

The chain joins TRBV5-1 to TRBJ2-1; D is tentatively TRBD1 or TRBD2 (7 bases each). The CDR3 consists of 17 residues. Between the trimmed V and J ends, which lost 6 bases and 8 bases, there was a span of 27 bases. Per germline, CDR1 SGHRS and CDR2 YFSETQ. CDR3 sequence: CASTHGPTGTMEDEQFF. As DNA, the CDR3 is TGCGCCAGCACCCATGGTCCGACAGGGACTATGGAGGATGAGCAGTTCTTC.

The V gene is TRBV10-3, the J gene TRBJ2-5; TRBD2 agrees at 11 bases. CDR1 is ENHRY, CDR2 SYGVKD, per germline. The CDR3 runs 16 residues. After removal of 6 bases from V and 2 bases from J, the junction contained 8 bases not matched to a gene. The CDR3, as DNA: TGTGCCATCAGGGTCCGAACTAGCGGGGGTCAAGAGACCCAGTACTTC. Amino acid sequence: CAIRVRTSGGQETQYF.

This chain uses TRBV5-1 with TRBJ2-7; 7 nucleotides agree with TRBD1. The CDR3 has 14 residues. Trimming at V came to 0 bases and at J to 7 bases, leaving 7 bases not matched to a gene. Looked up from germline, CDR1 is SGHRS and CDR2 is YFSETQ. DNA for the CDR3: TGCGCCAGCAGCTTGGAGGGTAGGGGGCCTGAGCAGTACTTC. Its protein is CASSLEGRGPEQYF.

The genes are TRBV5-4 and TRBJ2-1; 7 bases map to TRBD1. The CDR3 is 15 residues long. Germline V gene lookup returns CDR1 SGHNT and CDR2 YYREEE (reference sequence). Unmatched junction bases numbered 3, after V lost 0 bases and J lost 3 bases. The CDR3 DNA reads as TGTGCCAGCAGCTTGGGGGGACAGAGCTACAATGAGCAGTTCTTC. Its translation: CASSLGGQSYNEQFF.

V usage is TRBV7-4 and J usage is TRBJ1-2; a weak D match, TRBD1 (6 bases). V lost 5 bases and J lost 1, with 11 bases in between. The germline V gene encodes CDR1 SGHVT and CDR2 SQSDAQ. The CDR3 loop spans 14 amino acids. The CDR3 here is CASSLGGVNYGYTF. Written as DNA, the CDR3 is TGTGCCAGCAGCCTAGGGGGAGTTAACTATGGCTACACCTTC.

Notes on this clone: The sample contains more than one DNA sequence encoding this CDR3. The chain joins TRBV11-2 to TRBJ1-3; D is uncertain. The germline V and J ends were trimmed by 2 bases and 1 base, with 6 bases remaining between them. The V gene's germline CDR1 is SGHAT and CDR2 FQNNGV. The CDR3 runs to 14 residues. CDR3 residues: CASSLRVSGNTIYF. The CDR3 DNA reads TGTGCCAGCAGCTTACGGGTGTCTGGAAACACCATATATTTT.

The chain carries TRBV11-2 and TRBJ2-3; D might be TRBD2 (5 bases). V lost 2 bases and J 0 bases, leaving 9 bases between the germline ends. The CDR3 runs to 15 residues. Germline CDR1 and CDR2: SGHAT and FQNNGV. In DNA form, the CDR3 reads TGTGCCAGCAGCTTACTGGGCGGGAGCACAGATACGCAGTATTTT. Translating gives CASSLLGGSTDTQYF.